Included here is one T cell receptor beta chain sequence, with context. Its specificity is not known. The trim removed 4 bases at V and 0 bases at J, leaving 8 bases unmatched. The germline V gene has CDR1 SGHRS and CDR2 YFSETQ. The CDR3 is made up of 16 amino acids. The protocol was immunoSEQ multiplex PCR, while the TCRdb copy is restricted to in-frame clones and leaves out a portion. The sample yields over 200,000 clones, 80% to 90% seen once. This entry belongs to a study of cytomegalovirus exposure and HLA in healthy donors. The study, taken as a whole, reports: Overall, some 160 TCR beta chains were annotated as cytomegalovirus-associated.

This chain uses TRBV5-1 with TRBJ2-5, with TRBD2 matching over 8 bases. The specimen was PBMCs. The receptor comes from a young woman in good health and CMV-seronegative. CDR3 DNA: TGCGCCAGCAGCAAAACTAGCGGTTGGTACCAAGAGACCCAGTACTTC. As protein: CASSKTSGWYQETQYF.